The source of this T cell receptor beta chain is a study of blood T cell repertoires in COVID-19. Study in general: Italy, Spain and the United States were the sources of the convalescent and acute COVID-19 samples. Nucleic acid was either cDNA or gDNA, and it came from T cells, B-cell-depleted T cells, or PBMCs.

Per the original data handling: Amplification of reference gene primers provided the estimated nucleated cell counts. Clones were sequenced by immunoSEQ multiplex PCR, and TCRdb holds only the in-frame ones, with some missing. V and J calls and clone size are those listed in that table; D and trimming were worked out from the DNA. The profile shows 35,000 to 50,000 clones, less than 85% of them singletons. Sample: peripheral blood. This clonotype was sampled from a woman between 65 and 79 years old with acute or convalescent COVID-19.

The CDR3 loop is CASSLELAGGGREQYF. CDR3 bases: TGCGCCAGCAGCTTGGAACTAGCGGGAGGGGGCCGGGAGCAGTACTTC. The V and J genes are TRBV5-1 and TRBJ2-7; 13 bases agree with TRBD2. Trimming removed 0 bases from V and 7 bases from J; junction bases left unmatched: 7. The CDR3 is made up of 16 amino acids. CDR1 is SGHRS and CDR2 is YFSETQ in the germline V gene.